The clone carrying this T cell receptor (beta chain) was seen repeatedly, ten times or more. Antigen specificity is unknown. The entry originates in a study of response to subunit inactivated influenza vaccine. Study-level points and caveats: Few additional T cells are recruited per seasonal influenza vaccination, authors suggested.

MiXCR was run by TCRdb on the RT-PCR reads, yielding one entry per CDR3 protein. Of 700,000 to 800,000 distinct CDR3 sequences listed, under 20% are singletons. Here the sequenced sample was PBMCs from blood, taken around 5 days after vaccination. This clonotype was obtained from a man aged 45-65 years who received an inactivated influenza vaccine.

The CDR3 reads CASTPTSGGNTEAFF. The CDR3 region has the DNA TGCGCCAGCACCCCAACGTCGGGGGGAAACACTGAAGCTTTCTTT. The chain employs TRBV5-1 and TRBJ1-1; perhaps TRBD1 as D (5 bases). Trimming stripped 6 bases from V and 2 bases from J, with 17 bases between. The CDR3 is 15 residues long. CDR1 is SGHRS, CDR2 YFSETQ, per germline.